This T cell receptor (beta chain) comes out of a study of glioma-infiltrating T cells. Amplification of TCR alpha and beta CDR3 regions from RNA used iRepertoire nested multiplex PCR. For one-step reverse transcription and amplification, 100-400 ng of tissue mRNA or PBMC total RNA was used. TCRdb itself ran the multiplex PCR reads through MiXCR, one entry per CDR3 protein. The sample contains more than 95,000 distinct CDR3 sequences, roughly 23% of which appear only once. This clonotype showed up many times. What it binds is unknown. Per germline, CDR1 MGHDK and CDR2 SYGVNS. This CDR3 has 14 amino acids. V lost 4 bases and J lost 0, with 7 bases in between. Findings and caveats of the study: Tissue and blood shared very few CDR3 sequences. Gliomas, especially low-grade, showed above-expected tissue-blood divergence; non-neoplastic patients showed below.

This TCR derives from a human donor with low-grade glioma or glioblastoma, undergoing nonglioma brain surgery, or in good health (not recorded which). The chain carries TRBV25-1 and TRBJ1-3, with a tentative D call TRBD1 (5 bases). Input material: glioma tissue, nonneoplastic brain tissue, or PBMCs (not recorded which). The CDR3 loop is CASSGTGSGNTIYF. In DNA, the CDR3 is TGTGCCAGCAGTGGTACAGGCTCTGGAAACACCATATATTTT.